This entry describes one T cell receptor beta chain. No antigen is known for it. Libraries were prepared by immunoSEQ multiplex PCR; TCRdb keeps only in-frame clonotypes and omits some of them. The sample lists 1 million to 1.3 million clones, approximately 80% occurring once. This entry belongs to a study of shared clonotypes between healthy human individuals. Study information: Researchers assigned three CD4 naive, three CD4 memory, two CD8 naive and one CD8 memory plate to each donor. Study outcomes and limitations: Large depth notwithstanding, sorted-subset sequencing proved incomplete by rarefaction. Among non-shared clonotypes, generation probabilities were lower than among those shared by all four donors.

What was sequenced was memory CD4+ T cells from PBMCs. Stated subset: CD45RA-negative fraction. This receptor was taken from a man aged 18 to 30 in good health. Some clones in this sample may be carry-over from other donors' samples.

DNA for the CDR3: TGCGCCAGCAGCCAGGGACAGGGGGCATCTAATGAAAAACTGTTTTTT. Amino acid sequence: CASSQGQGASNEKLFF. The chain carries TRBV5-1 and TRBJ1-4, with 12 nucleotides matching TRBD1. The CDR3 consists of 16 residues. Trimming cost V 4 bases and J 3 bases; bases outside gene matches: 4. Germline lookup yields CDR1 SGHRS and CDR2 YFSETQ.